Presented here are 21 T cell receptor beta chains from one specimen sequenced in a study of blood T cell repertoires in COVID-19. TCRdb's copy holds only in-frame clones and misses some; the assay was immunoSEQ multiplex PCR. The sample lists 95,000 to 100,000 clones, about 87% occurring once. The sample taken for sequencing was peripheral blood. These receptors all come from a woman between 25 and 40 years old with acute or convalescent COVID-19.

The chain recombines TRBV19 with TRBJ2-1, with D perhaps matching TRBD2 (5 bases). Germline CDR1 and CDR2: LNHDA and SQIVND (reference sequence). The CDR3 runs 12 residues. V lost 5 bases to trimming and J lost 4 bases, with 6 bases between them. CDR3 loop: CASSRDYNEQFF. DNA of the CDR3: TGTGCCAGTAGTCGGGATTACAATGAGCAGTTCTTC.

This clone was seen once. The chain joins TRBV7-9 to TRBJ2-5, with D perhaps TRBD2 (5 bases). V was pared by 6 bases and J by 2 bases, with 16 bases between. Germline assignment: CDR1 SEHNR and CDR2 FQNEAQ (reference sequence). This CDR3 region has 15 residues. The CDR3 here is CASSRTGFSQETQYF. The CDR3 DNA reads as TGTGCCAGCAGTCGGACGGGGTTTTCGCAAGAGACCCAGTACTTC.

DNA of the CDR3: TGTGCTAGTGGTTTGAGAGGTTATTCCCAAGCTTTCTTT. Its protein product is CASGLRGYSQAFF. The chain has TRBV12-5 and TRBJ1-1, with D uncertain. The CDR3 consists of 13 residues. Germline loops: CDR1 LGHNT, CDR2 FRNRAP. V shed 2 bases and J shed 9 bases, with 13 bases lying between them. Using reference TRBV12-5 and TRBJ1-1 for the parts outside the CDR3, the full variable domain is DARVTQTPRHKVTEMGQEVTMRCQPILGHNTVFWYRQTMMQGLELLAYFRNRAPLDDSGMPKDRFSAEMPDATLATLKIQPSEPRDSAVYFCASGLRGYSQAFFGQGTRLTVV.

This CDR3 is CASSQDVQNTGELFF. The CDR3 DNA sequence: TGTGCCAGCAGCCAAGATGTCCAGAACACCGGGGAGCTGTTTTTT. The chain carries TRBV14 and TRBJ2-2; D not resolved. Trimming took off 0 bases at V and 1 base at J, with 6 bases between the two ends. The CDR3 has 15 residues. Germline-derived CDR1 and CDR2 are SGHDN and FVKESK. The full variable domain, its missing parts supplied by reference TRBV14 and TRBJ2-2, is EAGVTQFPSHSVIEKGQTVTLRCDPISGHDNLYWYRRVMGKEIKFLLHFVKESKQDESGMPNNRFLAERTGGTYSTLKVQPAELEDSGVYFCASSQDVQNTGELFFGEGSRLTVL.

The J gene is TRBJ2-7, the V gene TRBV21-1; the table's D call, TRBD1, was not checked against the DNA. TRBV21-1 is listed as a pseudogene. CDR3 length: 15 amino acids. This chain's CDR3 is CASSKAGDRDYEQYF. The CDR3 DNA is TGTGCCAGCAGCAAAGCCGGGGACAGGGACTACGAGCAGTACTTC.

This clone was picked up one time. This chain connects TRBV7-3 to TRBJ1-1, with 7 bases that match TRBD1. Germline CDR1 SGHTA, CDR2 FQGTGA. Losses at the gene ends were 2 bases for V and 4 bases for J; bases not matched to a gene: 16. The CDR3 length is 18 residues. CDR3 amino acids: CASSLGISRGRQSTEAFF. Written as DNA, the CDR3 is TGTGCCAGCAGCTTAGGAATTTCTAGGGGGCGACAGTCCACTGAAGCTTTCTTT.

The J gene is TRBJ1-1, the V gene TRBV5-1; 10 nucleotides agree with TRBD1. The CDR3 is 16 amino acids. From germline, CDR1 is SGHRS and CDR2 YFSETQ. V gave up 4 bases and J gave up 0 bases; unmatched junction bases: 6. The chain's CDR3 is CASSPGQGRLNTEAFF. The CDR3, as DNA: TGCGCCAGCAGCCCGGGACAGGGGAGATTGAACACTGAAGCTTTCTTT. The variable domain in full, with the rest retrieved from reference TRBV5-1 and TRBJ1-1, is KAGVTQTPRYLIKTRGQQVTLSCSPISGHRSVSWYQQTPGQGLQFLFEYFSETQRNKGNFPGRFSGRQFSNSRSEMNVSTLELGDSALYLCASSPGQGRLNTEAFFGQGTRLTVV.

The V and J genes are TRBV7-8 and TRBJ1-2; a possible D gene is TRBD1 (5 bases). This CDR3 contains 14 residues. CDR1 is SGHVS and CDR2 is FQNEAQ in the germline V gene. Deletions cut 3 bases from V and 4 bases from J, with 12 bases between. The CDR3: CASSFGGTGYGYTF. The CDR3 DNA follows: TGTGCCAGCAGCTTTGGAGGGACGGGCTATGGCTACACCTTC.

In nucleotides, the CDR3 is TGTGCCAGCAGTCGTAGCGGGGGCCAGAACACCGGGGAGCTGTTTTTT. Its translation is CASSRSGGQNTGELFF. This chain links TRBV7-3 with TRBJ2-2; 9 bases are a match to TRBD2. Per germline, CDR1 SGHTA and CDR2 FQGTGA. The CDR3 has 16 amino acids. V shed 6 bases and J 1 base; nucleotides not matched to a gene: 6.

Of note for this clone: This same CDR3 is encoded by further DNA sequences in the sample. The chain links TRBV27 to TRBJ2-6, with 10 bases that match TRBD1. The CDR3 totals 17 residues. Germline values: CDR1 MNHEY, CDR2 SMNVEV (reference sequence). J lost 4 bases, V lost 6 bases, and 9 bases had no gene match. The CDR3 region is CASSSGQGVSGANVLTF. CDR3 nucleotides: TGTGCCAGCAGCTCAGGACAGGGGGTATCAGGGGCCAACGTCCTGACTTTC.

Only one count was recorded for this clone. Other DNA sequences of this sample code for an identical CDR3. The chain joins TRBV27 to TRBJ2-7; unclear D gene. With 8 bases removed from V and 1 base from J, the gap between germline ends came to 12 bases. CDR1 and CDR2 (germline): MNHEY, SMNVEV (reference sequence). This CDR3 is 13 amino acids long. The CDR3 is CASRTASSYEQYF. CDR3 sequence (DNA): TGTGCCAGCCGAACGGCTAGTTCCTACGAGCAGTACTTC.

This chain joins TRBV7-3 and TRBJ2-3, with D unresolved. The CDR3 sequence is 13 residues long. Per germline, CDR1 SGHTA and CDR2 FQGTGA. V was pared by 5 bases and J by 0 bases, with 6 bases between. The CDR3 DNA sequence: TGTGCCAGCAGCGACGGGAGCACAGATACGCAGTATTTT. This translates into CASSDGSTDTQYF.

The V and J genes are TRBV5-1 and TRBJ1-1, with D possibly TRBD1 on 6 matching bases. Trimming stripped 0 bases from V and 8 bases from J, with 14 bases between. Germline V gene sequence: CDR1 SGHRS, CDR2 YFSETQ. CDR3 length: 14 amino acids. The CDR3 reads CASSLGDRDREAFF. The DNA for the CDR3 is TGCGCCAGCAGCTTGGGGGATAGAGACAGGGAAGCTTTCTTT.

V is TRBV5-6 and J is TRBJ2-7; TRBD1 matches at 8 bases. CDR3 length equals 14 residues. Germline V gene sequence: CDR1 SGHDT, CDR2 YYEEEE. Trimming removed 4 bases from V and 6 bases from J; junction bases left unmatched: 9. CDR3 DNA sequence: TGTGCCAGCAGCCCGGACAGGGATCTCGGCGAGCAGTACTTC. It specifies CASSPDRDLGEQYF.

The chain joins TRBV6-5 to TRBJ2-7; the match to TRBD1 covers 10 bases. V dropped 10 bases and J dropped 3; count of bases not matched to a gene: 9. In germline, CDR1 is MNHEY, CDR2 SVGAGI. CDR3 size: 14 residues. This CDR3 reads CAIEDRGELYEQYF. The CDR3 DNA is TGTGCCATCGAGGACAGGGGGGAGCTCTACGAGCAGTACTTC.

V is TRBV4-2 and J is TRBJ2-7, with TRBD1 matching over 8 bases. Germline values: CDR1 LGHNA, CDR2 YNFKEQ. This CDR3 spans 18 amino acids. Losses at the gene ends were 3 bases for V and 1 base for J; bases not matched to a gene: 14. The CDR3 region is CASSQMIPGQDLSYEQYF. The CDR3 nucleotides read TGTGCCAGCAGCCAGATGATTCCGGGACAGGACCTTTCCTACGAGCAGTACTTC.

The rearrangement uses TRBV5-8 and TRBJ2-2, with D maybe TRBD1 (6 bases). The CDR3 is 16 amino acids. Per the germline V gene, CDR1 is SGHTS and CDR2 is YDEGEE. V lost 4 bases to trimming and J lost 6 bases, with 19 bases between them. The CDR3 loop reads CASSPQGQGSPGELFF. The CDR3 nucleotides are TGTGCCAGCAGCCCCCAGGGGCAGGGCTCCCCCGGGGAGCTGTTTTTT.

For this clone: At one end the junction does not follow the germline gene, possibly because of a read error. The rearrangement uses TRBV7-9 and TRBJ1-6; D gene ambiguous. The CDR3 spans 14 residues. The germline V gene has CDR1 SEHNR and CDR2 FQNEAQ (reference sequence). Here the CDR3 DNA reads TGTGCCAGCAGTTTAGGGTGGGGAGATTCACCCCTCCACTTT. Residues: CASSLGWGDSPLHF.

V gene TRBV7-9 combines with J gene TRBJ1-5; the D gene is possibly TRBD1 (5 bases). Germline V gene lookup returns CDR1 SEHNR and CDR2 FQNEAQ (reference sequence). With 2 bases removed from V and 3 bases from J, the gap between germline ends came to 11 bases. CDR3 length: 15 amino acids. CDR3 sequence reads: CASSLMTEPNQPQHF. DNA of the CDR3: TGTGCCAGCAGCTTAATGACAGAGCCCAATCAGCCCCAGCATTTT.

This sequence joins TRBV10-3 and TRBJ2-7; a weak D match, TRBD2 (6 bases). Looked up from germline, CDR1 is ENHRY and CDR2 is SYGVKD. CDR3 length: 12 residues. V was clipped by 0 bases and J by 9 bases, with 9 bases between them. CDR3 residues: CAISESEGRQYF. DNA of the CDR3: TGTGCCATCAGTGAGTCGGAGGGACGGCAGTACTTC.

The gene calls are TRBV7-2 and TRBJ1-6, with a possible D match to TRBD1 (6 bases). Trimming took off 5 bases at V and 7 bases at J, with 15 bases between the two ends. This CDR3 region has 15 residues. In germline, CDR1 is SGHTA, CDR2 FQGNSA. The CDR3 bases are TGTGCCAGCAGCAATATGGGTCAGGGGAATTCACCCCTCCACTTT. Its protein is CASSNMGQGNSPLHF.